This section outlines one TCR beta chain sequence together with its context. This specimen belongs to a study of blood T cell repertoires in COVID-19. Study-level information: COVID-19 samples collected from the United States, Italy and Spain covered acute and convalescent phases. T cells, B-cell-depleted T cells, or PBMCs provided the cDNA or gDNA that served as material.

Original data processing: Estimation of nucleated cell counts was performed using reference gene primer amplification. Profiling relied on immunoSEQ multiplex PCR, and the TCRdb table lists in-frame clones only, not all of them. V, J and clone size are those of that table, while D and trimming were read from the DNA. The top ten hold 5% to 6% of the sample, which has tens of thousands of clones, 90% seen once. The germline CDR1 and CDR2 sequences are MNHEY and SVGAGI. Trimming left V 7 bases short and J 8 bases short, with 5 bases between. The CDR3 loop spans 10 amino acids. Material: peripheral blood. V gene TRBV6-5 combines with J gene TRBJ1-4; no clear D gene. The origin of this receptor is a man in his fifties with acute or convalescent COVID-19. The CDR3 spells CASMREKLFF. DNA of the CDR3: TGTGCCAGCATGAGAGAAAAACTGTTTTTT.